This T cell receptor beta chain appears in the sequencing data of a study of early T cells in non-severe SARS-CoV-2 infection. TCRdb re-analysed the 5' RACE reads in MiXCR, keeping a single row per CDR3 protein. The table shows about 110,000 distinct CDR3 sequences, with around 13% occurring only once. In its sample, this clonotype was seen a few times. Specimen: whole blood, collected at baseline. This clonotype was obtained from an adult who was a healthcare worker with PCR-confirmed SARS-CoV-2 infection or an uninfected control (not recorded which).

The CDR3 is CASSSTSGTDTQYF. In DNA form, the CDR3 reads TGCGCCAGCAGCTCGACTAGCGGCACAGATACGCAGTATTTT. The chain couples TRBV5-1 to TRBJ2-3, with 8 bases aligning to TRBD2. Trimming cost V 3 bases and J 1 base; bases outside gene matches: 1. The CDR3 has 14 residues. Germline loops: CDR1 SGHRS, CDR2 YFSETQ.